This T cell receptor beta chain was recorded in a study of blood T cell repertoires in COVID-19. The CDR3 covers 16 residues. The trim removed 6 bases at V and 0 bases at J, leaving 8 bases unmatched. The germline V gene has CDR1 SGDLS and CDR2 YYNGEE. In its sample, this clone was seen once. As processed by the authors: Counts of nucleated cells, estimated from reference gene primer amplification, were obtained. Here immunoSEQ multiplex PCR was the method, and the copy in TCRdb shows in-frame clones only, minus some. V, J and clone size reflect that table, while D and trimming were determined from the DNA. The sample has around 100,000 clones; roughly nine tenths are singletons.

The sequenced sample was peripheral blood. This clonotype was sampled from a human donor with active COVID-19. The donor label of this sample is uncertain. The gene calls are TRBV9 and TRBJ2-7; 11 nucleotides agree with TRBD1. CDR3 loop: CASNPSGTGGSYEQYF. The CDR3 bases are TGTGCCAGCAACCCCTCCGGGACAGGGGGCTCCTACGAGCAGTACTTC.